These 24 T cell receptor beta chains share one sample of origin, sequenced in a study of cytomegalovirus exposure and HLA in healthy donors. The method was immunoSEQ multiplex PCR; TCRdb's version includes in-frame clones alone and lacks a portion of them. The sample comprises 150,000 to 200,000 clones, roughly 88% of which are singletons, and roughly 13% rests with the top ten. Material for sequencing was PBMCs. The source of these receptors is a woman in her 30s in good health and CMV-seropositive.

The chain employs TRBV2 and TRBJ2-7; 7 nucleotides agree with TRBD2. The CDR3 has 11 amino acids. The V gene's germline CDR1 is SNHLY and CDR2 FYNNEI. The ends lost 6 bases at V and 7 bases at J; junction bases unmatched: 3. The DNA of the CDR3 is TGTGCCAGCAGGCGGGAGCGAGAGCAGTACTTC. Translation gives CASRREREQYF. Full variable domain (missing parts from reference TRBV2 and TRBJ2-7): EPEVTQTPSHQVTQMGQEVILRCVPISNHLYFYWYRQILGQKVEFLVSFYNNEISEKSEIFDDQFSVERPDGSNFTLKIRSTKLEDSAMYFCASRREREQYFGPGTRLTVT.

This rearrangement joins TRBV27 to TRBJ1-1; 7 nucleotides match TRBD1. The germline gives CDR1 MNHEY, CDR2 SMNVEV (reference sequence). The length of the CDR3 is 17 residues. The V segment lost 4 bases and the J segment 2 bases; nucleotides outside the gene matches: 13. The CDR3 coding sequence is TGTGCCAGCAGTTCCCCCAGGACAGGCGGAGATAACACTGAAGCTTTCTTT. The encoded protein is CASSSPRTGGDNTEAFF.

This clone was seen once. V gene TRBV7-6 combines with J gene TRBJ2-3, with 7 bases that match TRBD2. The CDR3 is 16 amino acids. The ends lost 1 base at V and 2 bases at J; junction bases unmatched: 6. The germline V gene has CDR1 SGHVS and CDR2 FNYEAQ. The CDR3 spells CASSLGLAEFTDTQYF. Here the CDR3 DNA reads TGTGCCAGCAGCTTAGGTCTAGCGGAGTTCACAGATACGCAGTATTTT.

The chain is built from TRBV18 and TRBJ2-7; D unresolved. Trimming shortened V by 3 bases and J by 0 bases, and 12 bases separated the two germline ends. CDR1 KGHSH and CDR2 LQKENI come from the germline V gene. The CDR3 has 15 amino acids. This CDR3 is CASSPGTFNSYEQYF. The CDR3 bases are TGTGCCAGCTCACCGGGCACATTCAACTCCTACGAGCAGTACTTC.

V and J are TRBV7-9 and TRBJ1-4, with 8 bases matching TRBD1. This CDR3 is built from 14 residues. Losses at the gene ends were 4 bases for V and 10 bases for J; bases not matched to a gene: 8. Germline V CDR1 and CDR2: SEHNR, FQNEAQ (reference sequence). The CDR3 bases are TGTGCCAGCAGCTATCAGGACAGGGACGGAAAACTGTTTTTT. This encodes CASSYQDRDGKLFF.

In its sample, this clone is medium-sized. The same CDR3 is also encoded by other DNA sequences in this sample. The chain is built from TRBV29-1 and TRBJ1-5, with TRBD1 as a possible D gene (6 bases). The CDR3 has 13 residues. The V end was cut by 6 bases, the J end by 3 bases, with 12 bases between. Germline V CDR1 and CDR2: SQVTM, ANQGSEA. The CDR3 DNA follows: TGCAGCGTCCGGGACAACTTCAATCAGCCCCAGCATTTT. It yields the protein CSVRDNFNQPQHF.

The chain recombines TRBV5-1 with TRBJ1-1, with D maybe TRBD1 (6 bases). The germline gives CDR1 SGHRS, CDR2 YFSETQ. Trimming stripped 2 bases from V and 3 bases from J, with 11 bases between. This CDR3 is 14 amino acids long. The CDR3 spells CASSFGQSYTEAFF. The DNA for the CDR3 is TGCGCCAGCAGCTTCGGACAGTCCTACACTGAAGCTTTCTTT.

A remark on this clone: At one end the junction does not follow the germline gene, possibly because of a read error. The rearrangement uses TRBV6-5 and TRBJ2-1, with 10 bases that match TRBD2. Germline CDR1 and CDR2: MNHEY and SVGAGI. There are 15 residues in the CDR3. For the CDR3, the DNA is TGTGCCAGCAGCCGCGGACTAGCGGATTACAAAGAGCAGTTCTTC. Translation gives CASSRGLADYKEQFF.

This rearrangement joins TRBV5-1 to TRBJ2-2; D remains unclear. The CDR3 totals 14 residues. Germline V gene sequence: CDR1 SGHRS, CDR2 YFSETQ. The V gene lost 0 bases and the J gene lost 2 bases, with 5 bases spanning the gap. The CDR3 region is CASSLGHNTGELFF. CDR3 nucleotide sequence: TGCGCCAGCAGCTTGGGGCACAACACCGGGGAGCTGTTTTTT.

This chain uses TRBV6-5 with TRBJ2-2; D possibly corresponds to TRBD2 (7 bases). The CDR3 is 15 residues long. Germline CDR1 is MNHEY and CDR2 is SVGAGI. V was cut by 4 bases and J by 3 bases, with 12 bases left in between. CDR3 sequence reads: CASSFRGGDTGELFF. The CDR3 nucleotides read TGTGCCAGCAGTTTCAGGGGAGGGGACACCGGGGAGCTGTTTTTT.

V and J are TRBV7-8 and TRBJ2-7; D ambiguous. V was pared by 6 bases and J by 3 bases, with 6 bases between. This CDR3 region has 11 residues. Germline V gene sequence: CDR1 SGHVS, CDR2 FQNEAQ. CDR3 sequence: CASSRIYEQYF. The CDR3 DNA sequence: TGTGCCAGCAGTCGTATCTACGAGCAGTACTTC.

The CDR3 DNA is TGTGCCTGGAGTGGCCGTCTAGCGGGAGGGAGCGAGCAGTTCTTC. Protein sequence: CAWSGRLAGGSEQFF. The V gene is TRBV30, the J gene TRBJ2-1; 12 bases line up with TRBD2. The V segment lost 1 base and the J segment 10 bases; nucleotides outside the gene matches: 8. The CDR3 runs 15 residues. Germline V gives CDR1 GTSNPN, CDR2 SVGIG (reference sequence).

This chain joins TRBV9 and TRBJ1-3, with 8 bases identical to TRBD1. Germline CDR1 and CDR2: SGDLS and YYNGEE. The length of the CDR3 is 15 residues. Germline trimming cut 3 bases from V and 4 bases from J; bases unmatched to any gene: 6. The CDR3 reads CASSGGQGRGNTIYF. CDR3 bases: TGTGCCAGCAGCGGAGGACAGGGCCGAGGAAACACCATATATTTT.

This clone was counted a single time. The chain is built from TRBV6-1 and TRBJ2-7, with 7 bases aligning to TRBD2. There are 12 residues in the CDR3. J lost 12 bases, V lost 3 bases, and 8 bases had no gene match. The V gene's germline CDR1 is MNHNS and CDR2 SASEGT. The CDR3 reads CASSESGRGPYF. In DNA form, the CDR3 reads TGTGCCAGCAGTGAGTCAGGGAGGGGACCGTACTTC.

The gene calls are TRBV5-1 and TRBJ1-1; D is unresolved. The V end was cut by 0 bases, the J end by 3 bases, with 6 bases between. The CDR3 is made up of 13 amino acids. The germline gives CDR1 SGHRS, CDR2 YFSETQ. Here the CDR3 reads CASSLGLDTEAFF. CDR3 DNA sequence: TGCGCCAGCAGCTTGGGATTAGACACTGAAGCTTTCTTT.

The chain carries TRBV9 and TRBJ1-1; D gene uncertain. Trimming shortened V by 3 bases and J by 1 base, and 13 bases separated the two germline ends. The CDR3 has 15 amino acids. Germline V gene sequence: CDR1 SGDLS, CDR2 YYNGEE. CDR3: CASSGDGVWNTEAFF. The CDR3 DNA sequence: TGTGCCAGCAGCGGCGACGGGGTTTGGAACACTGAAGCTTTCTTT.

The chain uses TRBV6-5 and TRBJ2-1; D perhaps matches TRBD2 (6 bases). This CDR3 region has 15 residues. CDR1 and CDR2 (germline): MNHEY, SVGAGI. V shed 0 bases and J shed 6 bases, with 12 bases lying between them. CDR3 sequence reads: CASSYSGLALNEQFF. The CDR3 nucleotides read TGTGCCAGCAGTTACTCTGGGCTAGCGCTCAATGAGCAGTTCTTC.

The gene calls are TRBV6-1 and TRBJ1-3, with D unclear. This CDR3 spans 14 amino acids. V lost 2 bases and J lost 1, with 6 bases in between. Germline lookup yields CDR1 MNHNS and CDR2 SASEGT. The CDR3 DNA reads as TGTGCCAGCAGTGAACCGGGGTCTGGAAACACCATATATTTT. Its translation: CASSEPGSGNTIYF.

The CDR3 nucleotides are TGTGCCAGCAGCGTGGCGCTGACAGGCAACACTGAAGCTTTCTTT. It yields the protein CASSVALTGNTEAFF. J is TRBJ1-1 and V is TRBV9, with TRBD1 as a possible D gene (6 bases). The CDR3 is 15 amino acids. Trimming stripped 2 bases from V and 2 bases from J, with 13 bases between. The germline V gene encodes CDR1 SGDLS and CDR2 YYNGEE. The full variable domain, with the rest looked up from reference TRBV9 and TRBJ1-1, is DSGVTQTPKHLITATGQRVTLRCSPRSGDLSVYWYQQSLDQGLQFLIQYYNGEERAKGNILERFSAQQFPDLHSELNLSSLELGDSALYFCASSVALTGNTEAFFGQGTRLTVV.

The V gene is TRBV19, the J gene TRBJ2-7; a possible D gene is TRBD2 (7 bases). Trimming pared 8 bases from V and 5 bases from J, leaving 16 bases between. Per germline, CDR1 LNHDA and CDR2 SQIVND (reference sequence). The CDR3 runs 13 residues. The CDR3 DNA sequence: TGTGCCAGTTCCAAGGGGAGGGGGGACGAGCAGTACTTC. Protein: CASSKGRGDEQYF.

This clone was seen repeatedly, ten times or more. Other nucleotide sequences in the sample specify the same CDR3. CDR3 loop: CASSIIGNQPQHF. In DNA form, the CDR3 reads TGTGCCAGTAGTATAATAGGCAATCAGCCCCAGCATTTT. The rearrangement links TRBV19 to TRBJ1-5, with D uncertain. Per the germline V gene, CDR1 is LNHDA and CDR2 is SQIVND (reference sequence). Trimming shortened V by 2 bases and J by 2 bases, and 4 bases separated the two germline ends. This CDR3 spans 13 amino acids. Variable domain in full (rest from reference TRBV19 and TRBJ1-5): DGGITQSPKYLFRKEGQNVTLSCEQNLNHDAMYWYRQDPGQGLRLIYYSQIVNDFQKGDIAEGYSVSREKKESFPLTVTSAQKNPTAFYLCASSIIGNQPQHFGDGTRLSIL.

V is TRBV6-1 and J is TRBJ1-5, with 7 bases fitting TRBD1. Trimming at V came to 5 bases and at J to 5 bases, leaving 6 bases not matched to a gene. The CDR3 spans 14 residues. CDR1 MNHNS and CDR2 SASEGT come from the germline V gene. The CDR3 DNA follows: TGTGCCAGCAGTCCACAGGGGTACGATCAGCCCCAGCATTTT. Its protein is CASSPQGYDQPQHF.

This rearrangement joins TRBV5-1 to TRBJ1-1; D is possibly TRBD1 (6 bases). CDR3 length: 13 amino acids. The germline V and J ends were trimmed by 6 bases and 1 base, with 10 bases remaining between them. Looked up from germline, CDR1 is SGHRS and CDR2 is YFSETQ. The CDR3 is CASMQGRNTEAFF. The CDR3 region has the DNA TGCGCCAGCATGCAGGGGCGGAACACTGAAGCTTTCTTT.

J is TRBJ1-1 and V is TRBV10-3, with 7 bases identical to TRBD1. The length of the CDR3 is 13 residues. CDR1 is ENHRY and CDR2 is SYGVKD in the germline V gene. With 6 bases clipped from V and 10 bases from J, the junction kept 11 bases outside the gene matches. This CDR3 reads CAIRPGQERVAFF. In nucleotides, the CDR3 is TGTGCCATCAGGCCAGGACAGGAGAGGGTAGCTTTCTTT.